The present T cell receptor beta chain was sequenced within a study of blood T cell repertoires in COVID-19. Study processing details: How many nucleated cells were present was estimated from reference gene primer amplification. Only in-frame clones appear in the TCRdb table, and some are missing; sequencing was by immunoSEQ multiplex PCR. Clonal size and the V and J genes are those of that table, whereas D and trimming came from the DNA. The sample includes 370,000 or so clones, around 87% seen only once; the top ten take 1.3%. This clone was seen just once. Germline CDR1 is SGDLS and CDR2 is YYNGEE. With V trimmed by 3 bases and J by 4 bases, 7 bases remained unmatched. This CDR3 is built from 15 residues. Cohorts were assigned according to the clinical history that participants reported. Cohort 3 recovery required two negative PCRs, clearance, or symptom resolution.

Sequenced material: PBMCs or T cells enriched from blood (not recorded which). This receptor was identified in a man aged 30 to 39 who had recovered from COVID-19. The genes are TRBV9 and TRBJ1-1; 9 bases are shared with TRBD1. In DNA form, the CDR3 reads TGTGCCAGCAGCGGAACAGGGGGCCACGGCACTGAAGCTTTCTTT. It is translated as CASSGTGGHGTEAFF.